This T cell receptor (beta chain) is drawn from a study of cytomegalovirus exposure and HLA in healthy donors. The study's findings and limits: Generally TCR sequences proved uncommon, though certain public TCRs appeared in numerous donors. Sequence variants that were highly shared formed a cluster that was likely a sequencing artifact.

CDR1 is SGDLS and CDR2 is YYNGEE in the germline V gene. There are 11 residues in the CDR3. Details on this clone: Its antigen is unknown. Its ends do not fully match the called genes, so a read error is possible.

The PCR made use of 60 Vbeta and 13 Jbeta primers. The protocol was immunoSEQ multiplex PCR, while the TCRdb copy is restricted to in-frame clones and leaves out a portion. Among some 170,000 clones listed, about 81% were seen once. J is TRBJ1-2 and V is TRBV9; 7 nucleotides align to TRBD1. This sequence originates from a woman in her late teens or twenties in good health and CMV-seronegative. Sample: PBMCs. The CDR3 sequence: CASSAQGKLSF. The CDR3 region has the DNA TGTGCCAGCAGCGCACAGGGGAAATTAAGCTTC. The whole variable domain, remainder taken from reference TRBV9 and TRBJ1-2, is DSGVTQTPKHLITATGQRVTLRCSPRSGDLSVYWYQQSLDQGLQFLIQYYNGEERAKGNILERFSAQQFPDLHSELNLSSLELGDSALYFCASSAQGKLSFGSGTRLTVV.